This T cell receptor (beta chain) was sequenced during a study of blood T cell repertoires in COVID-19. How the authors handled the data: The authors estimated nucleated cell counts from reference gene primer amplification. Generated by immunoSEQ multiplex PCR, the TCRdb table keeps only in-frame clones and is missing some. Clone size and V and J calls were adopted from that table, with D and trimming inferred from the DNA. The sample has over 65,000 clones, under 90% seen once. This TCR derives from a man aged 80 or over with acute or convalescent COVID-19. The sample was peripheral blood.

The CDR3 nucleotides are TGCGCCAGCAGCCAAGACGCAGGGGTGGGTCAGCCCCAGCATTTT. It yields the protein CASSQDAGVGQPQHF. The rearrangement uses TRBV4-3 and TRBJ1-5; maybe TRBD1 (6 bases). V lost 0 bases and J 6 bases, leaving 12 bases between the germline ends. This CDR3 is 15 amino acids long. CDR1 is LGHNA and CDR2 is YSLEER in the germline V gene.